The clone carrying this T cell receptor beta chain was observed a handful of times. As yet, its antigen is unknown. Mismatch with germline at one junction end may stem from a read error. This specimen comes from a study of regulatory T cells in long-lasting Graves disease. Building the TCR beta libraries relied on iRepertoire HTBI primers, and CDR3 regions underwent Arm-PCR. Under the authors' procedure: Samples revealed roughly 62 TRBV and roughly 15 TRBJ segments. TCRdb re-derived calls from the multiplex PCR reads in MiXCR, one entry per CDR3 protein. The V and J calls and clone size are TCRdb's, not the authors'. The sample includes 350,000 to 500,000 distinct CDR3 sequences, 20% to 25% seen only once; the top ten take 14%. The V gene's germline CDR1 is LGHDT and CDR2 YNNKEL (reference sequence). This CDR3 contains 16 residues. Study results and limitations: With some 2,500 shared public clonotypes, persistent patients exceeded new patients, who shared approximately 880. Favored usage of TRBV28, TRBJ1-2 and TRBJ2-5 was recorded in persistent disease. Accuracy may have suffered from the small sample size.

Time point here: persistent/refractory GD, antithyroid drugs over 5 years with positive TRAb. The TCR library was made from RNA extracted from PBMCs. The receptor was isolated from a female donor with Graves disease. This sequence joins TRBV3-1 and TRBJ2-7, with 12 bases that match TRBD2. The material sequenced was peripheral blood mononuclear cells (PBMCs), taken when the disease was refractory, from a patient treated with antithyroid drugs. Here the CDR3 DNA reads TGTGCCAGCAGCAAAGACCAGACTAGCGGGAGTCGGGAGCAGTACTTC. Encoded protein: CASSKDQTSGSREQYF.